The 29 T cell receptor beta chains below come from one sample, sequenced in a study of blood T cell repertoires in COVID-19. Clones were sequenced by immunoSEQ multiplex PCR, and TCRdb holds only the in-frame ones, with some missing. Of some 45,000 clones detected, around 79% appear once; the ten largest clones hold 20% to 25%. The sequencing sample was made of peripheral blood. The receptors were sampled from a woman aged 55-69 years with acute or convalescent COVID-19.

This clone was seen just once. The chain couples TRBV18 to TRBJ1-2, with D possibly TRBD1 on 6 matching bases. Germline CDR1 and CDR2: KGHSH and LQKENI. V gave up 6 bases and J gave up 4 bases, with 21 bases separating them. This CDR3 contains 16 residues. The CDR3 loop reads CASSPSGGPRGYGYTF. For the CDR3, the DNA is TGTGCCAGCTCCCCCTCCGGGGGGCCCCGCGGCTATGGCTACACCTTC. Looking up the rest from reference TRBV18 and TRBJ1-2 gives the full variable domain: NAGVMQNPRHLVRRRGQEARLRCSPMKGHSHVYWYRQLPEEGLKFMVYLQKENIIDESGMPKERFSAEFPKEGPSILRIQQVVRGDSAAYFCASSPSGGPRGYGYTFGSGTRLTVV.

V gene TRBV19 combines with J gene TRBJ2-7; 12 positions agree with TRBD2. J lost 2 bases, V lost 5 bases, and 7 bases had no gene match. Germline CDR1 and CDR2: LNHDA and SQIVND (reference sequence). The CDR3 length is 16 residues. This CDR3 reads CASSAALAGGAYEQYF. Written as DNA, the CDR3 is TGTGCCAGTAGTGCCGCACTAGCGGGGGGAGCCTACGAGCAGTACTTC. Supplemented by reference TRBV19 and TRBJ2-7, the full variable domain reads DGGITQSPKYLFRKEGQNVTLSCEQNLNHDAMYWYRQDPGQGLRLIYYSQIVNDFQKGDIAEGYSVSREKKESFPLTVTSAQKNPTAFYLCASSAALAGGAYEQYFGPGTRLTVT.

The CDR3 coding sequence is TGTGCCACCAGTGATTCGAGCGATCAAGAGACCCAGTACTTC. Translating gives CATSDSSDQETQYF. The chain joins TRBV24-1 to TRBJ2-5; D gene uncertain. This CDR3 is 14 amino acids long. V was clipped by 2 bases and J by 2 bases, with 8 bases between them. Germline V gives CDR1 KGHDR, CDR2 SFDVKD.

The CDR3 here is CSVASGGAETQYF. The CDR3 DNA follows: TGCAGCGTTGCGAGCGGGGGGGCGGAGACCCAGTACTTC. The chain joins TRBV29-1 to TRBJ2-5, with 10 nucleotides matching TRBD2. This CDR3 comprises 13 residues. V lost 4 bases to trimming and J lost 5 bases; unmatched junction nucleotides: 4. From germline, CDR1 is SQVTM and CDR2 ANQGSEA.

This chain connects TRBV13 to TRBJ2-2, with 7 bases matching TRBD2. Germline V lookup: CDR1 PRHDT, CDR2 FYEKMQ (reference sequence). V shed 2 bases and J 5 bases; nucleotides not matched to a gene: 8. CDR3 length equals 16 residues. DNA of the CDR3: TGTGCCAGCAGCTTAACCACTAGCGATCGAACCGGGGAGCTGTTTTTT. This sequence encodes CASSLTTSDRTGELFF.

This sequence joins TRBV13 and TRBJ2-3, with a possible D match to TRBD2 (6 bases). CDR1 PRHDT and CDR2 FYEKMQ come from the germline V gene (reference sequence). Trimming shortened V by 5 bases and J by 1 base, and 16 bases separated the two germline ends. This CDR3 spans 16 amino acids. The CDR3 loop reads CASSARDLLGTDTQYF. DNA of the CDR3: TGTGCCAGCAGCGCCCGGGACTTACTTGGCACAGATACGCAGTATTTT.

The chain carries TRBV5-1 and TRBJ2-3; TRBD1 might be the D (5 bases). Germline CDR1 SGHRS, CDR2 YFSETQ. The V end lost 0 bases, the J end lost 0 bases, and 23 bases lay between the germline ends. The CDR3 totals 20 residues. CDR3 DNA: TGCGCCAGCAGCTTGGCCTGGACACATTCTGCGTTTTCTAGCACAGATACGCAGTATTTT. Amino acid sequence: CASSLAWTHSAFSSTDTQYF.

V is TRBV5-1 and J is TRBJ2-1; the D gene is possibly TRBD1 (6 bases). V was clipped by 3 bases and J by 9 bases, with 10 bases between them. Germline V lookup: CDR1 SGHRS, CDR2 YFSETQ. The length of the CDR3 is 12 residues. CDR3 DNA: TGCGCCAGCAGCTCACAGGGTAGTGAGCAGTTCTTC. This codes for CASSSQGSEQFF. Variable domain in full (rest from reference TRBV5-1 and TRBJ2-1): KAGVTQTPRYLIKTRGQQVTLSCSPISGHRSVSWYQQTPGQGLQFLFEYFSETQRNKGNFPGRFSGRQFSNSRSEMNVSTLELGDSALYLCASSSQGSEQFFGPGTRLTVL.

This clone showed up just once. The rearrangement joins TRBV10-2 to TRBJ2-3; D is unclear. This CDR3 comprises 12 residues. The V end lost 5 bases, the J end lost 6 bases, and 9 bases lay between the germline ends. CDR1 and CDR2 from the germline V gene are WSHSY and SAAADI. CDR3 sequence (DNA): TGCGCCAGCAGTCCTAGTCTGGATACGCAGTATTTT. Residues: CASSPSLDTQYF.

The genes are TRBV5-1 and TRBJ2-5; the D gene is possibly TRBD2 (5 bases). The CDR3 length is 12 residues. Trimming took 5 bases from V and 1 from J, leaving 6 bases between them. Germline CDR1 reads SGHRS; CDR2 reads YFSETQ. The chain's CDR3 is CASRAGQETQYF. For the CDR3, the DNA is TGCGCCAGCAGGGCGGGCCAAGAGACCCAGTACTTC.

The chain is built from TRBV6-5 and TRBJ1-2; 8 positions agree with TRBD1. CDR1 and CDR2 from the germline V gene are MNHEY and SVGAGI. CDR3 length: 13 residues. J was trimmed by 7 bases and V by 6 bases; bases with no gene match: 7. The chain's CDR3 is CASSDGQGFGYTF. DNA for the CDR3: TGTGCCAGCAGCGATGGACAGGGTTTTGGCTACACCTTC.

The chain has TRBV5-1 and TRBJ1-1; 7 bases agree with TRBD1. The CDR3 runs to 15 residues. J lost 5 bases, V lost 4 bases, and 11 bases had no gene match. Germline values: CDR1 SGHRS, CDR2 YFSETQ. The CDR3 region has the DNA TGCGCCAGCAGCGGGGGGACAGAAATCAGGACTGAAGCTTTCTTT. Its translation is CASSGGTEIRTEAFF.

V gene TRBV19 combines with J gene TRBJ1-5; perhaps TRBD1 as D (6 bases). The V end lost 3 bases, the J end lost 7 bases, and 16 bases lay between the germline ends. CDR3 length: 15 amino acids. The V gene's germline CDR1 is LNHDA and CDR2 SQIVND (reference sequence). In DNA form, the CDR3 reads TGTGCCAGTAGTATGGCGGGGGGGGCCAGGCAGCCCCAGCATTTT. It translates to CASSMAGGARQPQHF.

This chain connects TRBV7-3 to TRBJ2-7; 10 nucleotides line up with TRBD2. CDR3 length equals 15 residues. Trimming cost V 5 bases and J 7 bases; bases outside gene matches: 11. The germline V gene has CDR1 SGHTA and CDR2 FQGTGA. The CDR3 DNA sequence: TGTGCCAGCAGCGCCCAAGCGGGGGGGCCGTGGGAGCAGTACTTC. Protein product: CASSAQAGGPWEQYF.

The rearrangement links TRBV19 to TRBJ2-6, with D uncertain. CDR1 is LNHDA, CDR2 SQIVND, per germline (reference sequence). CDR3 size: 16 residues. Trimming cost V 5 bases and J 2 bases, with 13 bases left between them. CDR3: CASSPRPVAGANVLTF. The CDR3 DNA follows: TGTGCCAGTAGTCCTAGGCCAGTCGCTGGGGCCAACGTCCTGACTTTC. Using reference TRBV19 and TRBJ2-6 for the parts outside the CDR3, the full variable domain is DGGITQSPKYLFRKEGQNVTLSCEQNLNHDAMYWYRQDPGQGLRLIYYSQIVNDFQKGDIAEGYSVSREKKESFPLTVTSAQKNPTAFYLCASSPRPVAGANVLTFGAGSRLTVL.

The rearrangement uses TRBV19 and TRBJ2-7, with TRBD1 matching 11 bases. V shed 5 bases and J 6 bases; nucleotides not matched to a gene: 6. The CDR3 is made up of 14 amino acids. Looked up from germline, CDR1 is LNHDA and CDR2 is SQIVND (reference sequence). In nucleotides, the CDR3 is TGTGCCAGTAGTGGACAGGGGGCATTAGCCGAGCAGTACTTC. It encodes CASSGQGALAEQYF.

This sequence joins TRBV19 and TRBJ2-7, with 12 bases matching TRBD1. CDR1 and CDR2 (germline): LNHDA, SQIVND (reference sequence). This CDR3 contains 14 residues. Germline trimming cut 7 bases from V and 7 bases from J; bases unmatched to any gene: 8. The CDR3 sequence is CASTTGTGGGEQYF. The CDR3 bases are TGTGCCAGTACTACCGGGACAGGGGGCGGTGAGCAGTACTTC.

V gene TRBV7-2 combines with J gene TRBJ2-5, with TRBD1 identical over 9 bases. After removal of 4 bases from V and 4 bases from J, the junction contained 4 bases not matched to a gene. CDR1 is SGHTA, CDR2 FQGNSA, per germline. This CDR3 region has 14 residues. CDR3 nucleotides: TGTGCCAGCAGCTCGGGACAGGGCGGAGAGACCCAGTACTTC. Protein: CASSSGQGGETQYF.

The CDR3: CASSEPHTRGANVLTF. The CDR3 bases are TGTGCCAGCAGTGAACCCCACACACGAGGGGCCAACGTCCTGACTTTC. The chain joins TRBV2 to TRBJ2-6; D uncertain. The V gene's germline CDR1 is SNHLY and CDR2 FYNNEI. The CDR3 loop spans 16 amino acids. The V end lost 2 bases, the J end lost 4 bases, and 12 bases lay between the germline ends.

The table lists this clone with a few counts. This chain connects TRBV7-3 to TRBJ1-1, with D uncertain. This CDR3 contains 14 residues. The V end lost 2 bases, the J end lost 4 bases, and 11 bases lay between the germline ends. CDR1 is SGHTA and CDR2 is FQGTGA in the germline V gene. CDR3 amino acids: CASSLEARSTEAFF. The CDR3 nucleotides read TGTGCCAGCAGCTTAGAGGCGAGAAGCACTGAAGCTTTCTTT.

The chain couples TRBV6-5 to TRBJ2-7, with TRBD1 matching 9 bases. Germline V gene data show CDR1 as MNHEY and CDR2 as SVGAGI. The CDR3 is 12 amino acids. With V trimmed by 7 bases and J by 5 bases, 3 bases remained unmatched. DNA for the CDR3: TGTGCCAGCATTGGGACAGGGAACGAGCAGTACTTC. It codes for CASIGTGNEQYF.

The gene calls are TRBV9 and TRBJ1-4; D is perhaps TRBD1 (6 bases). This CDR3 is built from 14 residues. Looked up from germline, CDR1 is SGDLS and CDR2 is YYNGEE. The germline V and J ends were trimmed by 6 bases and 0 bases, with 9 bases remaining between them. CDR3 region: CASTQGTTNEKLFF. Here the CDR3 DNA reads TGTGCCAGCACACAGGGTACAACTAATGAAAAACTGTTTTTT.

The chain uses TRBV6-5 and TRBJ2-7, with 8 bases aligning to TRBD1. The ends lost 8 bases at V and 4 bases at J; junction bases unmatched: 1. The CDR3 length is 11 residues. Per the germline V gene, CDR1 is MNHEY and CDR2 is SVGAGI. CDR3 DNA sequence: TGTGCCAGCGGACAGGGATACGAGCAGTACTTC. Translated: CASGQGYEQYF.

This chain links TRBV6-5 with TRBJ2-1; 9 bases are shared with TRBD2. The germline gives CDR1 MNHEY, CDR2 SVGAGI. This CDR3 comprises 14 residues. V was pared by 5 bases and J by 8 bases, with 7 bases of the junction left unmatched. DNA for the CDR3: TGTGCCAGCAGTCTAGGACTAGCGCGAGATGAGCAGTTCTTC. Residues: CASSLGLARDEQFF.

The chain links TRBV7-2 to TRBJ2-5; the match to TRBD2 covers 7 bases. The J segment lost 5 bases and the V segment lost 3 bases, leaving 6 bases of the junction unmatched. CDR1 is SGHTA and CDR2 is FQGNSA in the germline V gene. The CDR3 is 14 residues long. DNA for the CDR3: TGTGCCAGCAGCTTGGAACGGGGGGTGGAGACCCAGTACTTC. As protein: CASSLERGVETQYF.

DNA of the CDR3: TGCGCCAGCAGCTTGTGGGGAGAGACCGGGGAGCTGTTTTTT. Translated: CASSLWGETGELFF. This chain joins TRBV5-1 and TRBJ2-2; tentatively, D is TRBD2 (5 bases). CDR3 length: 14 amino acids. The V gene's germline CDR1 is SGHRS and CDR2 YFSETQ. V lost 1 base to trimming and J lost 5 bases, with 9 bases between them.

The chain couples TRBV9 to TRBJ2-7; no definite D call. Germline assignment: CDR1 SGDLS and CDR2 YYNGEE. CDR3 length: 14 amino acids. Trimming stripped 4 bases from V and 0 bases from J, with 11 bases between. In nucleotides, the CDR3 is TGTGCCAGCAGCCCTAACCGAGTCTCCTACGAGCAGTACTTC. Translating gives CASSPNRVSYEQYF. Using reference TRBV9 and TRBJ2-7 for the parts outside the CDR3, the full variable domain is DSGVTQTPKHLITATGQRVTLRCSPRSGDLSVYWYQQSLDQGLQFLIQYYNGEERAKGNILERFSAQQFPDLHSELNLSSLELGDSALYFCASSPNRVSYEQYFGPGTRLTVT.

The chain links TRBV10-2 to TRBJ1-5; no definite D call. V lost 8 bases to trimming and J lost 9 bases, with 11 bases between them. Germline CDR1 and CDR2: WSHSY and SAAADI. CDR3 length equals 11 residues. The CDR3 sequence: CASGPLGPQHF. As DNA, the CDR3 is TGCGCCAGCGGCCCTCTAGGGCCCCAGCATTTT.

This clone has a single count. The rearrangement uses TRBV5-6 and TRBJ2-1; D is perhaps TRBD1 (6 bases). CDR3 length equals 15 residues. CDR1 and CDR2 (germline): SGHDT, YYEEEE. V lost 6 bases and J 4 bases, leaving 17 bases between the germline ends. In DNA, the CDR3 is TGTGCCAGCATCATAAAGGGGACACCTTACAATGAGCAGTTCTTC. Translated, it gives CASIIKGTPYNEQFF.